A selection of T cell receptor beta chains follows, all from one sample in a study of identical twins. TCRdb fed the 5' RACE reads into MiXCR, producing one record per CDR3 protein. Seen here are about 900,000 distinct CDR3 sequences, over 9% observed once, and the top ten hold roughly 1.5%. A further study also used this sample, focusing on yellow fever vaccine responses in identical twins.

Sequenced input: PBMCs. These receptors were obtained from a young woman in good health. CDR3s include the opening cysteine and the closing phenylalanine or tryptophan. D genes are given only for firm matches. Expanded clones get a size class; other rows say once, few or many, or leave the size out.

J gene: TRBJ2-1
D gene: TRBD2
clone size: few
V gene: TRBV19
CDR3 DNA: TGTGCCAGTAGTATGGGGACTAGCGGAAGAAATGAGCAGTTCTTC
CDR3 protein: CASSMGTSGRNEQFF

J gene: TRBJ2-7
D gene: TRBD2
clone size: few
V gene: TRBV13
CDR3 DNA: TGTGCCAGCAGCTTATTAGCGGGAGGGTTCGACGAGCAGTACTTC
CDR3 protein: CASSLLAGGFDEQYF

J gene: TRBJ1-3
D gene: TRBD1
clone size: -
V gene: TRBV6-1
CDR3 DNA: TGTGCCAGCAGGCAATACAGGGGTCCAGTGGGGAACACCATATATTTT
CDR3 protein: CASRQYRGPVGNTIYF

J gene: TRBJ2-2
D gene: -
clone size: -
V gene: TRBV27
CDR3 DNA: TGTGCCAGCAGCACGGGACCAAGGCTCTTCGCGAACACCGGGGAGCTGTTTTTT
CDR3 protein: CASSTGPRLFANTGELFF

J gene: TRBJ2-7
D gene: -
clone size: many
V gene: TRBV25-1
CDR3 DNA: TGTGCCAGCTCCCAATACTACGAGCAGTACTTC
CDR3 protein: CASSQYYEQYF

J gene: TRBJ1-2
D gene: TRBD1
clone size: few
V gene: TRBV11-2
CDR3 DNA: TGTGCCAGCAGCTTGGGGCAGGGGGCAATCTATGGCTACACCTTC
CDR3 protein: CASSLGQGAIYGYTF

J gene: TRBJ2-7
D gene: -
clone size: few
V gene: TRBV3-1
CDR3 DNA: TGTGCCAGCAGCCAATTGACTTCTCCCATCGAGCAGTACTTC
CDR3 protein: CASSQLTSPIEQYF

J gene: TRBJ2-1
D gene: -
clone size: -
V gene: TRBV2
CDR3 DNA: TGTGCCAGCCAAGACAGGACTTCCTACAATGAGCAGTTCTTC
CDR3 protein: CASQDRTSYNEQFF

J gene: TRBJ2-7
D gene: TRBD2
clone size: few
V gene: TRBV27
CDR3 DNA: TGTGCCAGCAGAAGACTAGCGGGAGGGAGTCAGGAAAACTACGAGCAGTACTTC
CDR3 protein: CASRRLAGGSQENYEQYF

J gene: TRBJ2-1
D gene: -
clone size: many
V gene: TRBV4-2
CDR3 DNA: TGTGCCAGCAGCCAAGAATCCTACAATGAGCAGTTCTTC
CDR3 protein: CASSQESYNEQFF

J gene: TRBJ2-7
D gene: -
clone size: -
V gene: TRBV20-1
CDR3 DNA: TGCAGTGCTAGAACCAGAGACTCCTACGAGCAGTACTTC
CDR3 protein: CSARTRDSYEQYF

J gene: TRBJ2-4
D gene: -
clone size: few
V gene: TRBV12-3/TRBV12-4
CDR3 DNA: TGTGCCAGCAGTTTCAGGGGGGGATCGTTGAACATTCAGTACTTC
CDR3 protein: CASSFRGGSLNIQYF

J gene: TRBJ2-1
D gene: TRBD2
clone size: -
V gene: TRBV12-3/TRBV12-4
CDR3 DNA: TGTGCCAGCAGTTTTCGAGGGACTAGCGGGAGGGCCTGGCAGTTCTTC
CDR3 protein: CASSFRGTSGRAWQFF

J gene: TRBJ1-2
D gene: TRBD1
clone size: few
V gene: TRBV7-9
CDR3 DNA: TGTGCCAGCAGCTTACCGGGACAGGGTAAGAGGAATGGCTACACCTTC
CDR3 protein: CASSLPGQGKRNGYTF

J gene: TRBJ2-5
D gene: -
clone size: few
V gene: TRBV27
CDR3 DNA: TGTGCCAGCAGCCAAGGGGTCTCCGGGAGAAGAGAGACCCAGTACTTC
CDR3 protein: CASSQGVSGRRETQYF

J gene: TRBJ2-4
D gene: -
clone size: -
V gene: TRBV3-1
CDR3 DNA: TGTGCCAGCAGCCAAGATAGGCTAGTTGGCATTCAGTACTTC
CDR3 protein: CASSQDRLVGIQYF

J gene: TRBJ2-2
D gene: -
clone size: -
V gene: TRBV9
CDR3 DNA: TGTGCCAGCAGCGTAGGAGGCACTAGCGGGGAGCTGTTTTTT
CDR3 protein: CASSVGGTSGELFF

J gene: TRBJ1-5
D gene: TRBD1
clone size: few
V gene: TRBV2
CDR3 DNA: TGTGCCAGCAGTGATTGGACAGGGGGGATCAATCAGCCCCAGCATTTT
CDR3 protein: CASSDWTGGINQPQHF

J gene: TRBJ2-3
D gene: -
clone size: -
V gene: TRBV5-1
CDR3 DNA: TGCGCCAGCGGCCGCTCTACTAGCACAGATACGCAGTATTTT
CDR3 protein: CASGRSTSTDTQYF

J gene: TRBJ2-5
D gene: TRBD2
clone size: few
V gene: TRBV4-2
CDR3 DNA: TGTGCCAGCAGCCCTCTCGGGCTAGCGGGAGGGCCAACTTGGTCCCTTGAAGAGACCCAGTACTTC
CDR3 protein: CASSPLGLAGGPTWSLEETQYF

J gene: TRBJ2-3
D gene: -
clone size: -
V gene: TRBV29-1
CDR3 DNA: TGCAGCGTGGACAGTTCCACAGATACGCAGTATTTT
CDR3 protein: CSVDSSTDTQYF

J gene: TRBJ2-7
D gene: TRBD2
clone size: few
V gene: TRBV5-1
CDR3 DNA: TGCGCCAGCAGCTCGGGACTAGCGGTCTACGAGCAGTACTTC
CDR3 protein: CASSSGLAVYEQYF

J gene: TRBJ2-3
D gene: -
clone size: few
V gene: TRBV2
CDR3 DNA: TGTGCCAGCAGTGAGGTGCGACAGAACACAGATACGCAGTATTTT
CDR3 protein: CASSEVRQNTDTQYF

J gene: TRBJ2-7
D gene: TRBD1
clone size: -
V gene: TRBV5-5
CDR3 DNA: TGTGCCAGCAGCCTCAGACAGGGTCGTTTTGAGCAGTACTTC
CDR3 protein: CASSLRQGRFEQYF

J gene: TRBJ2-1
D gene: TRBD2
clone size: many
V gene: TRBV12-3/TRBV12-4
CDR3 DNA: TGTGCCAGCAGTAATAGCGGGGGCAATGAGCAGTTCTTC
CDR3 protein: CASSNSGGNEQFF

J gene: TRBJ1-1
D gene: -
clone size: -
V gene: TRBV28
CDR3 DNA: TGTGCCAGCAGGGCTGACACAGTAAACACTGAAGCTTTCTTT
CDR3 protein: CASRADTVNTEAFF

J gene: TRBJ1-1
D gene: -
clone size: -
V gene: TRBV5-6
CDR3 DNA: TGTGCCAGCAGCAAGGACGGGGGGCGCGGGAACACTGAAGCTTTCTTT
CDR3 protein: CASSKDGGRGNTEAFF

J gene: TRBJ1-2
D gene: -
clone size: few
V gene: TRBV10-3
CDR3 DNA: TGTGCCATCAGTGCGAGTCGGGCGAGGGGGGACTATGGCTACACCTTC
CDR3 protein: CAISASRARGDYGYTF

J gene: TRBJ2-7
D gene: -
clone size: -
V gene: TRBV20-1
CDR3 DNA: TGCAGTGTCACAACCAGGGGTTCCTACGAGCAGTACTTC
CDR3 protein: CSVTTRGSYEQYF

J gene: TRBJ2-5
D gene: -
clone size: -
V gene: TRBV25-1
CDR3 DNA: TGTGCCAGGATACCGAAGAGCTCTAGGGCGAGTCCCGCTGAAGAGACCCAGTACTTC
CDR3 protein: CARIPKSSRASPAEETQYF

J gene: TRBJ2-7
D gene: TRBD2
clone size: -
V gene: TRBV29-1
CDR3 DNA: TGCAGCGTTGAAGGAAGCGGGAGAGAAAGCGAGCAGTACTTC
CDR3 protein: CSVEGSGRESEQYF

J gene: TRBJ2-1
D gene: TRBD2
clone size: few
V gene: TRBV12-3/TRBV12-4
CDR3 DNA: TGTGCCAGCAGTTCCCTACTAGCGCAAATGTACAATGAGCAGTTCTTC
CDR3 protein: CASSSLLAQMYNEQFF

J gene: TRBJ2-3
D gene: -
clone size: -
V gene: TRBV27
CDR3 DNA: TGTGCCAGCAGTTTATTCCAGGCTGATACGCAGTATTTT
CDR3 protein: CASSLFQADTQYF

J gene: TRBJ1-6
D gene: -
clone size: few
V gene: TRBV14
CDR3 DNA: TGTGCCAGCAGCCAAGATAGTGCAGGGTATTCACCCCTCCACTTT
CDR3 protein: CASSQDSAGYSPLHF

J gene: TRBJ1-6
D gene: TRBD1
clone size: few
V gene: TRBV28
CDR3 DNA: TGTGCCAGCAGTCCCGAGGGACAGGGTAATTCACCCCTCCACTTT
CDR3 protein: CASSPEGQGNSPLHF

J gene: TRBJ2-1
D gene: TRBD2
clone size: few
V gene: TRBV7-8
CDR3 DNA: TGTGCCAGCAGCTTCGCGGCGACTAGCGGGGGTCCAGGGTCCTACAATGAGCAGTTCTTC
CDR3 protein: CASSFAATSGGPGSYNEQFF

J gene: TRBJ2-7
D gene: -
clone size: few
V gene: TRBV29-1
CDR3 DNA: TGCAGCGTTGCTCGGAGCTCCTACGAGCAGTACTTC
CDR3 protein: CSVARSSYEQYF

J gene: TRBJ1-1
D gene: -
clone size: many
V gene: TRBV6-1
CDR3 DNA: TGTGCCAGCCGGGGCCAACAAAGCACTGAAGCTTTCTTT
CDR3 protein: CASRGQQSTEAFF

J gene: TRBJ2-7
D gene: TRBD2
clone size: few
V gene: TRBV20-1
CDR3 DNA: TGCAGTGCTAGCCGGACTAGCGGGAGTTACGAGCAGTACTTC
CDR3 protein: CSASRTSGSYEQYF

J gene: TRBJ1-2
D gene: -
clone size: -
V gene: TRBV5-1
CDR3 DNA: TGCGCCAGCAGCTTGGGGGGGGCCCTAGCTGACTATGGCTACACCTTC
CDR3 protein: CASSLGGALADYGYTF

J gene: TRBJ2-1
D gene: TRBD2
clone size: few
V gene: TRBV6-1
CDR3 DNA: TGTGCCAGCAGCCAGCGGGAGTCCCTAGAGCAGTTCTTC
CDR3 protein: CASSQRESLEQFF

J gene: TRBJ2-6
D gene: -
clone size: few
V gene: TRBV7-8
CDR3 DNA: TGTGCCAGCAGCTTAAATTCGGGGGCTGCTGGGGCCAACGTCCTGACTTTC
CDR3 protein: CASSLNSGAAGANVLTF

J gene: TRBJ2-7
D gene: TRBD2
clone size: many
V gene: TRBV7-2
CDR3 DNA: TGTGCCAGCAGCTTCCGACTAGCGGGAGAGCTCGAGCAGTACTTC
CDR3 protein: CASSFRLAGELEQYF

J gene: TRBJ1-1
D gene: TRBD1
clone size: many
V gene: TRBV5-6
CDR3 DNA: TGTGCCAGCAGCTTGCGGGACAGGGGTTTCACTGAAGCTTTCTTT
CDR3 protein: CASSLRDRGFTEAFF

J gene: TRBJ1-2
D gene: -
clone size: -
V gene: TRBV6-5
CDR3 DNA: TGTGCCAGCAGTCACCGGGAAGGGCGATCAGATGGCTACACCTTC
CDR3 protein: CASSHREGRSDGYTF

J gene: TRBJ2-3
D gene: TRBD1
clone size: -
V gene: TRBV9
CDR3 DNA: TGTGCCAGCAGCCCCCAGGGGGATCCCCTCACAGATACGCAGTATTTT
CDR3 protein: CASSPQGDPLTDTQYF

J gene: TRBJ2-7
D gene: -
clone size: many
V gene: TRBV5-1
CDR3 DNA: TGTGCCAGCAGTTTGGACAACTCCTACGAGCAGTACTTC
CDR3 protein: CASSLDNSYEQYF

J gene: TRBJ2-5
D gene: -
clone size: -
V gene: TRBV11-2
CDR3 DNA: TGTGCCAGCAGAGCGGAGTATTCGCCCGGCGGTCGGGAGACCCAGTACTTC
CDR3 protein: CASRAEYSPGGRETQYF